What follows are 25 T cell receptor beta chains derived from one specimen sequenced in a study of blood T cell repertoires in COVID-19 (dated by TCRdb to between 2020 and 2021). The library was generated by the immunoSEQ multiplex PCR assay. What TCRdb holds here is the immuneACCESS table cut down to in-frame rearrangements. Part of the clones is not present; checked against another copy, under half of the missing clones reflect an unresolved V gene, and the others are unexplained. The sample table shows roughly 200,000 clones, and around four fifths are seen once. The leading ten clones occupy roughly 2.8% of the sample. Sequencing input: peripheral blood. These receptors were taken from a woman older than 75 with active or convalescent COVID-19.

The chain has TRBV2 and TRBJ2-1, with TRBD2 matching 8 bases. V shed 6 bases, J shed 5 bases, and the junction held 9 bases outside the gene matches. In germline, CDR1 is SNHLY, CDR2 FYNNEI. The CDR3 extends over 15 amino acids. CDR3 loop: CASRAIGGANNEQFF. The CDR3 nucleotides are TGTGCCAGCAGAGCTATCGGGGGGGCGAACAATGAGCAGTTCTTC.

The chain employs TRBV5-3 and TRBJ2-7; 8 nucleotides match TRBD1. TRBV5-3 has ORF status, its function being uncertain. Trimming cost V 5 bases and J 2 bases; bases outside gene matches: 9. The CDR3 extends over 15 amino acids. The CDR3 reads CARRSDRGETYEQYF. CDR3 nucleotides: TGTGCCAGAAGGTCAGACAGGGGAGAAACCTACGAGCAGTACTTC.

The V call is TRBV9, the J call TRBJ2-2, with a tentative D call TRBD1 (6 bases). With 3 bases removed from V and 5 bases from J, the gap between germline ends came to 8 bases. This CDR3 has 13 residues. CDR1 SGDLS and CDR2 YYNGEE come from the germline V gene. The CDR3 sequence: CASSAGVTGELFF. The DNA of the CDR3 is TGTGCCAGCAGCGCAGGGGTTACCGGGGAGCTGTTTTTT.

The gene calls are TRBV2 and TRBJ1-2, with D uncertain. CDR1 is SNHLY and CDR2 is FYNNEI in the germline V gene. CDR3 length: 13 amino acids. Deletions cut 7 bases from V and 0 bases from J, with 9 bases between. CDR3 in amino acids: CASIADSNYGYTF. As DNA, the CDR3 is TGTGCCAGCATAGCAGATTCTAACTATGGCTACACCTTC. The variable domain in full, with the rest retrieved from reference TRBV2 and TRBJ1-2, is EPEVTQTPSHQVTQMGQEVILRCVPISNHLYFYWYRQILGQKVEFLVSFYNNEISEKSEIFDDQFSVERPDGSNFTLKIRSTKLEDSAMYFCASIADSNYGYTFGSGTRLTVV.

This clone was counted ten times or more. The rearrangement uses TRBV6-4 and TRBJ1-1; D might be TRBD1 (5 bases). Germline lookup yields CDR1 MRHNA and CDR2 SNTAGT. V lost 6 bases and J 2 bases, leaving 10 bases between the germline ends. This CDR3 has 13 residues. CDR3 DNA: TGTGCCAGCAGCATAGACAGAAACACTGAAGCTTTCTTT. Its translation: CASSIDRNTEAFF.

The rearrangement joins TRBV12-3 or TRBV12-4 to TRBJ1-1; D perhaps matches TRBD1 (6 bases). The CDR3 is 13 residues long. Trimming cost V 5 bases and J 8 bases, with 15 bases left between them. The chain's CDR3 is CASSVHSGTEAFF. The CDR3 DNA reads TGTGCCAGCAGTGTCCATTCCGGGACAGAAGCTTTCTTT.

This rearrangement joins TRBV19 to TRBJ2-1; 7 bases line up with TRBD2. CDR3 size: 13 residues. The V gene end was trimmed by 5 bases and the J gene end by 10 bases; junction bases not matched to a gene: 8. Per germline, CDR1 LNHDA and CDR2 SQIVND (reference sequence). CDR3 DNA: TGTGCCAGTAGTCTTGGGACTATCGGGGAGCAGTTCTTC. It yields the protein CASSLGTIGEQFF.

The rearrangement links TRBV3-1 (or the pseudogene TRBV3-2) to TRBJ2-1; 7 positions agree with TRBD1. Trimming cost V 5 bases and J 3 bases; bases outside gene matches: 4. Germline CDR1 reads LGHDT; CDR2 reads YNNKEL (reference sequence). The length of the CDR3 is 14 residues. CDR3 DNA sequence: TGTGCCAGCAGCACCCGGGACAGCTACAATGAGCAGTTCTTC. Protein product: CASSTRDSYNEQFF.

With regard to this clone: Other DNA sequences of this sample code for an identical CDR3. The rearrangement uses TRBV19 and TRBJ1-1; the D is unclear. The CDR3 loop spans 14 amino acids. In germline, CDR1 is LNHDA, CDR2 SQIVND (reference sequence). Between the trimmed V and J ends, which lost 1 base and 1 base, there was a span of 7 bases. The CDR3: CASSIVPGNTEAFF. Here the CDR3 DNA reads TGTGCCAGTAGTATAGTGCCCGGGAACACTGAAGCTTTCTTT.

As for this clone: This may arise from a read error, as a much more abundant clone is one base away. V and J are TRBV28 and TRBJ2-7; D is possibly TRBD2 (7 bases). The CDR3 sequence is 15 residues long. From germline, CDR1 is MDHEN and CDR2 SYDVKM. The CDR3 DNA follows: TGTGCCAACAGTTTGGCGGGGGACATCTCCTACGAGCAGTACTTC. Translation gives CANSLAGDISYEQYF. Supplemented by reference TRBV28 and TRBJ2-7, the full variable domain reads DVKVTQSSRYLVKRTGEKVFLECVQDMDHENMFWYRQDPGLGLRLIYFSYDVKMKEKGDIPEGYSVSREKKERFSLILESASTNQTSMYLCANSLAGDISYEQYFGPGTRLTVT.

The table lists this clone with a few counts. This chain links TRBV19 with TRBJ2-3; TRBD2 aligns across 11 bases. The germline CDR1 and CDR2 sequences are LNHDA and SQIVND (reference sequence). There are 14 residues in the CDR3. The ends lost 7 bases at V and 2 bases at J; junction bases unmatched: 2. CDR3 sequence reads: CASKTSGVTDTQYF. The CDR3 DNA is TGTGCCAGTAAGACTAGCGGGGTCACAGATACGCAGTATTTT.

CDR3 sequence: CASSLATGYGYTF. CDR3 DNA sequence: TGTGCCAGCAGCTTAGCGACAGGATACGGCTACACCTTC. The gene calls are TRBV7-2 and TRBJ1-2; D may be TRBD1 (6 bases). This CDR3 has 13 residues. Germline loops: CDR1 SGHTA, CDR2 FQGNSA. V lost 0 bases, J lost 8 bases, and 10 bases lay in between.

The chain combines TRBV6-1 with TRBJ2-1, with TRBD2 as a possible D gene (5 bases). Germline assignment: CDR1 MNHNS and CDR2 SASEGT. The CDR3 has 16 amino acids. V gave up 3 bases and J gave up 0 bases, with 12 bases separating them. CDR3 in amino acids: CASSDPSSPSYNEQFF. The CDR3 nucleotides are TGTGCCAGCAGTGATCCTTCTAGCCCCTCCTACAATGAGCAGTTCTTC.

This chain uses TRBV28 with TRBJ2-3, with TRBD2 matching 8 bases. CDR1 is MDHEN and CDR2 is SYDVKM in the germline V gene. Germline trimming cut 2 bases from V and 6 bases from J; bases unmatched to any gene: 16. The CDR3 has 18 amino acids. The chain's CDR3 is CASSLLPGGAEHPDTQYF. CDR3 nucleotides: TGTGCCAGCAGTTTACTCCCGGGGGGGGCTGAACATCCGGATACGCAGTATTTT.

This chain connects TRBV4-3 to TRBJ1-4; D perhaps matches TRBD1 (6 bases). Per germline, CDR1 LGHNA and CDR2 YSLEER. V was shortened by 4 bases and J by 8 bases, with 14 bases between the two germline ends. The CDR3 length is 14 residues. The CDR3 here is CASSPSGTSEKLFF. CDR3 nucleotide sequence: TGCGCCAGCAGCCCCTCCGGGACATCGGAAAAACTGTTTTTT.

The chain joins TRBV11-3 to TRBJ1-1; no reliable D call. Germline V CDR1 and CDR2: SGHNT, YENEEA. The CDR3 covers 13 residues. The ends were cut back, 8 bases at V and 1 base at J, with 11 bases in the middle. CDR3 coding DNA: TGTGCCAGCTCGAGGGTGGGGAACACTGAAGCTTTCTTT. Translation: CASSRVGNTEAFF.

The J gene is TRBJ2-1, the V gene TRBV7-8, with D perhaps matching TRBD1 (6 bases). Germline loops: CDR1 SGHVS, CDR2 FQNEAQ. The CDR3 consists of 13 residues. V lost 7 bases, J lost 11 bases, and 18 bases lay in between. For the CDR3, the DNA is TGTGCCAGCACCCAGCGCGAACAGGGCCAGCAGTTCTTC. Translating gives CASTQREQGQQFF. The whole variable domain, filled in from reference TRBV7-8 and TRBJ2-1, reads GAGVSQSPRYKVAKRGQDVALRCDPISGHVSLFWYQQALGQGPEFLTYFQNEAQLDKSGLPSDRFFAERPEGSVSTLKIQRTQQEDSAVYLCASTQREQGQQFFGPGTRLTVL.

This clone was observed a few times. The chain is built from TRBV4-1 and TRBJ1-1; D gene unclear. From germline, CDR1 is MGHRA and CDR2 YSYEKL. The CDR3 is 13 amino acids. Deletions cut 1 base from V and 0 bases from J, with 3 bases between. Here the CDR3 DNA reads TGCGCCAGCAGCCAAGTCGTGAACACTGAAGCTTTCTTT. Translated, it gives CASSQVVNTEAFF.

The CDR3 reads CASSPGLGGLSSTDTQYF. In DNA form, the CDR3 reads TGTGCCAGCTCACCAGGTCTCGGGGGTCTCTCTAGCACAGATACGCAGTATTTT. The chain joins TRBV18 to TRBJ2-3; possible D gene TRBD2, 6 bases. CDR1 is KGHSH and CDR2 is LQKENI in the germline V gene. This CDR3 region has 18 residues. V was clipped by 2 bases and J by 0 bases, with 18 bases between them.

The V call is TRBV2, the J call TRBJ1-3, with D tentatively TRBD1 (6 bases). Germline V gene sequence: CDR1 SNHLY, CDR2 FYNNEI. The ends were cut back, 2 bases at V and 2 bases at J, with 13 bases in the middle. This CDR3 region has 16 residues. The CDR3 coding sequence is TGTGCCAGCAGTGAACTACAGGGAAGGCCTGGAAACACCATATATTTT. This gives the protein CASSELQGRPGNTIYF.

This chain uses TRBV10-3 with TRBJ1-2; D perhaps matches TRBD1 (6 bases). Germline V gene sequence: CDR1 ENHRY, CDR2 SYGVKD. The CDR3 is 15 residues long. Trimming took off 9 bases at V and 0 bases at J, with 17 bases between the two ends. The CDR3 is CAITIAGDANYGYTF. The CDR3 region has the DNA TGTGCCATAACTATCGCAGGGGATGCTAACTATGGCTACACCTTC.

V gene TRBV6-5 combines with J gene TRBJ1-1; D gene ambiguous. V lost 5 bases and J 10 bases, leaving 11 bases between the germline ends. The CDR3 totals 11 residues. CDR1 MNHEY and CDR2 SVGAGI come from the germline V gene. The chain's CDR3 is CASSSSVSAFF. CDR3 DNA: TGTGCCAGCAGTAGCTCGGTCTCAGCTTTCTTT.

This clone was counted a single time. CDR3 in DNA: TGTGCCAGCAGTTCCTCAGGGGGCGCGGGTGAAAAACTGTTTTTT. It codes for CASSSSGGAGEKLFF. The chain couples TRBV28 to TRBJ1-4; 8 bases line up with TRBD1. The CDR3 totals 15 residues. In germline, CDR1 is MDHEN, CDR2 SYDVKM. With V trimmed by 4 bases and J by 7 bases, 8 bases remained unmatched.

Of note for this clone: This CDR3 is also generated by other DNA sequences in the sample. The rearrangement joins TRBV5-1 to TRBJ1-1; no clear D gene. V lost 0 bases, J lost 0 bases, and 6 bases lay in between. Germline assignment: CDR1 SGHRS and CDR2 YFSETQ. The CDR3 runs 14 residues. Here the CDR3 reads CASSLGQMNTEAFF. CDR3 DNA: TGCGCCAGCAGCTTGGGGCAGATGAACACTGAAGCTTTCTTT.

J is TRBJ1-1 and V is TRBV4-2; 9 bases fit TRBD1. The germline CDR1 and CDR2 sequences are LGHNA and YNFKEQ. The junction had 4 bases not matched to a gene; V was cut back by 1 base and J by 4 bases. This CDR3 contains 15 residues. The DNA of the CDR3 is TGTGCCAGCAGCCAAGCGGGACAGGGTATCACTGAAGCTTTCTTT. Protein: CASSQAGQGITEAFF.